The rows below give T cell receptor beta chains drawn from one sample of a study of cytomegalovirus exposure and HLA in healthy donors. TCRdb's table, derived via immunoSEQ multiplex PCR, lists solely in-frame clones and lacks some. The sample includes some 110,000 clones, 65% to 85% seen only once; the top ten take approximately 2.6%. What was sequenced was PBMCs. These TCRs come from a male donor in good health and CMV-seropositive. Both conserved end residues are part of each CDR3. The order of the fields is CDR3 DNA, CDR3 protein, D gene, J gene, V gene, clone size. D genes are given only for firm matches. The size of a clone is reported for some rows only, either as once, few or many, or as a class for expanded clones.

TGTGCCAGCAGCGTAGTAGGCTCAGGGTTGAACACTGAAGCTTTCTTT CASSVVGSGLNTEAFF . TRBJ1-1 TRBV9 .
TGTGCCAGCAGAACAGGGGTTCAGCCCCAGCATTTT CASRTGVQPQHF TRBD1 TRBJ1-5 TRBV28 few
TGTGCCTGGAGGAGACTAGCGGGATCAGATACGCAGTATTTT CAWRRLAGSDTQYF TRBD2 TRBJ2-3 TRBV30 once
TGTGCCAGCAGGGCCCGCCGGACAGGGGACTACGAGCAGTACTTC CASRARRTGDYEQYF TRBD1 TRBJ2-7 TRBV2 few
TGTGCCAGCTCACCACGGGACAGGGTTGCTAATGAAAAACTGTTTTTT CASSPRDRVANEKLFF TRBD1 TRBJ1-4 TRBV18 once
TGTGCCAGCAGCCGGGGACAGGATAATTCACCCCTCCACTTT CASSRGQDNSPLHF TRBD1 TRBJ1-6 TRBV27 .
TGTGCCAGCAGCATTGGGACAGGGGGGAATCAGCCCCAGCATTTT CASSIGTGGNQPQHF TRBD1 TRBJ1-5 TRBV7-8 .
TGTGCCAGCTCTCAGCGGACGCCCCCAGAAGCTTTCTTT CASSQRTPPEAFF . TRBJ1-1 TRBV18 .
TGTGCCAGCAGTCCGACCGGGTACAATGAGCAGTTCTTC CASSPTGYNEQFF . TRBJ2-1 TRBV6-6 .
TGTGCCATCAGGGGACAGGTGAACACTGAAGCTTTCTTT CAIRGQVNTEAFF TRBD1 TRBJ1-1 TRBV10-3 .
TGTGCCAGCAGCGAGGGACTCCATAGCAATCAGCCCCAGCATTTT CASSEGLHSNQPQHF . TRBJ1-5 TRBV5-4 .
TGTGCCAGCAGCCCATCGGGGTGGGAGCAGTTCTTC CASSPSGWEQFF . TRBJ2-1 TRBV11-3 few
TGTGCCAGCAGCCTCGACTCACCCGTGAGGAAACTGTTTTTT CASSLDSPVRKLFF . TRBJ1-4 TRBV14 .
TGTGCCAGCAGCTTAAACCCGGGGAACTCCTACAATGAGCAGTTCTTC CASSLNPGNSYNEQFF . TRBJ2-1 TRBV7-3 .
TGTGCCAGTAGTATACAGGGGGCGTCTAATGAAAAACTGTTTTTT CASSIQGASNEKLFF TRBD1 TRBJ1-4 TRBV19 .
TGTGCCATAACGAGGGGGCGCCGGGCGGAGACCCAGTACTTC CAITRGRRAETQYF TRBD1 TRBJ2-5 TRBV28 .
TGTGCCAGCAGCTTAGCGCAGACCTACTATCCTTTCTTT CASSLAQTYYPFF . TRBJ1-1 TRBV7-2 .
TGTGCCAGCAGTGAGGTAATAGCGGGGGGGCGGGATGAGCAGTTCTTC CASSEVIAGGRDEQFF TRBD2 TRBJ2-1 TRBV25-1 .
TGTGCCAGCAGCTCCCGGGAGGTCCACAACTATGGCTACACCTTC CASSSREVHNYGYTF . TRBJ1-2 TRBV7-9 .
TGTGCCAGCAGCTTGGTCGCTAGCGGGGAGACAGATACGCAGTATTTT CASSLVASGETDTQYF TRBD2 TRBJ2-3 TRBV5-6 .
TGTGCCAGCAGTGAAGACGGGATAAGCGGATACACCGGGGAGCTGTTTTTT CASSEDGISGYTGELFF . TRBJ2-2 TRBV6-1 .
TGCGCCAGCAGCCCCCCTTATGAGCGGAACACAGATACGCAGTATTTT CASSPPYERNTDTQYF . TRBJ2-3 TRBV5-1 few
TGCGCCAGCAGCCGAGAACTAGGGGGTGGGATTCAGTACTTC CASSRELGGGIQYF . TRBJ2-4 TRBV4-3 .
TGTGCCAGCAGCCCCGGCGGGGGTTCGTCCGAGCAGTACTTC CASSPGGGSSEQYF TRBD2 TRBJ2-7 TRBV7-9 .
TGTGCCAGCAGCTTGGCTCGGGGACAGGGTATGACGGGCAATGAGCAGTTCTTC CASSLARGQGMTGNEQFF TRBD1 TRBJ2-1 TRBV5-6 .
TGCAGCGTTGAAGGAGGTTACGAGCAGTACTTC CSVEGGYEQYF . TRBJ2-7 TRBV29-1 .
TGTGCCAGCAGCCTATCCGGGACAGGGGTTCGCGAGCAGTTCTTC CASSLSGTGVREQFF TRBD1 TRBJ2-1 TRBV4-2 few
TGTGCCAGCAGCTTAGGAAGGACAGCTACTAACTATGGCTACACCTTC CASSLGRTATNYGYTF . TRBJ1-2 TRBV13 .